Below, 23 T cell receptor beta chains from the same sample are listed, as sequenced in a study of T-cell memory formation after mild COVID-19. From the 5' RACE reads, TCRdb called clonotypes with MiXCR, one entry per CDR3 protein. The data show about 120,000 distinct CDR3 sequences, about 15% seen once. Source material: PBMCs or a T cell subset sorted from them (not recorded which). Receptors originate from an adult woman who had mild COVID-19 (a few samples of this study predate the infection). Cell type and time point are not known.

In its sample, this clonotype was seen many times. V usage is TRBV7-9 and J usage is TRBJ2-7; 7 bases align to TRBD2. Germline-derived CDR1 and CDR2 are SEHNR and FQNEAQ (reference sequence). This CDR3 contains 17 residues. The V and J ends lost 8 bases and 0 bases, in that order; junction bases with no gene match: 16. The CDR3 DNA follows: TGTGCCAGCCCCCCCAGCGCCCCAGGCGGGAGCTCCTACGAGCAGTACTTC. Translation gives CASPPSAPGGSSYEQYF.

This clonotype occurred a few times. V usage is TRBV24-1 and J usage is TRBJ2-3; TRBD1 agrees at 7 bases. In germline, CDR1 is KGHDR, CDR2 SFDVKD. This CDR3 comprises 14 residues. V lost 6 bases, J lost 3 bases, and 5 bases stayed unmatched. The CDR3 here is CATSLTGYTDTQYF. The CDR3 region has the DNA TGTGCCACCAGTTTGACAGGGTATACAGATACGCAGTATTTT.

This clonotype was recorded a few times. The chain combines TRBV3-1 with TRBJ1-2, with D maybe TRBD1 (5 bases). The V gene's germline CDR1 is LGHDT and CDR2 YNNKEL (reference sequence). The CDR3 spans 12 residues. V dropped 4 bases and J dropped 5 bases, with 8 bases sitting between them. CDR3 bases: TGTGCCAGCAGCCCCGGGGGGTATGGCTACACCTTC. Translated, it gives CASSPGGYGYTF. Full variable domain (rest looked up from reference TRBV3-1 and TRBJ1-2): DTAVSQTPKYLVTQMGNDKSIKCEQNLGHDTMYWYKQDSKKFLKIMFSYNNKELIINETVPNRFSPKSPDKAHLNLHINSLELGDSAVYFCASSPGGYGYTFGSGTRLTVV.

The chain employs TRBV12-3 or TRBV12-4 and TRBJ2-7, with 11 bases fitting TRBD2. With V trimmed by 3 bases and J by 0 bases, 7 bases remained unmatched. The CDR3 extends over 17 amino acids. CDR3 bases: TGTGCCAGCAGTTTTTGGCTAGCGGGAGGTTACTCCTACGAGCAGTACTTC. Amino acid sequence: CASSFWLAGGYSYEQYF.

The chain couples TRBV30 to TRBJ2-5; the D gene is possibly TRBD2 (5 bases). CDR1 is GTSNPN and CDR2 is SVGIG in the germline V gene (reference sequence). The CDR3 runs 14 residues. Trimming took 4 bases from V and 1 from J, leaving 13 bases between them. CDR3 sequence: CAWNGVNLQETQYF. CDR3 sequence (DNA): TGTGCCTGGAACGGGGTGAATCTCCAAGAGACCCAGTACTTC.

This clonotype appeared a few times. This chain connects TRBV12-3 or TRBV12-4 to TRBJ1-2; 10 nucleotides match TRBD1. Unmatched junction bases numbered 6, after V lost 6 bases and J lost 8 bases. The CDR3 sequence is 13 residues long. This CDR3 reads CASSPTGGGGYTF. The DNA for the CDR3 is TGTGCCAGCAGCCCGACAGGGGGCGGAGGCTACACCTTC.

The sample holds a few counts of this clonotype. DNA of the CDR3: TGCGCCAGCAGCCACCACCTCCCTCGGACAGGGACGAACACCGGGGAGCTGTTTTTT. This codes for CASSHHLPRTGTNTGELFF. V is TRBV4-1 and J is TRBJ2-2; TRBD1 matches at 8 bases. This CDR3 contains 19 residues. Germline V gene data show CDR1 as MGHRA and CDR2 as YSYEKL. J lost 0 bases, V lost 3 bases, and 12 bases had no gene match.

This clonotype was detected a few times. The chain links TRBV9 to TRBJ1-1; D is possibly TRBD1 (6 bases). This CDR3 region has 14 residues. The V and J ends lost 1 base and 8 bases respectively, with 15 bases between them. Germline CDR1 reads SGDLS; CDR2 reads YYNGEE. Here the CDR3 reads CASSVISSGAEAFF. CDR3 in DNA: TGTGCCAGCAGCGTAATTTCATCGGGGGCAGAAGCTTTCTTT.

The V gene is TRBV19, the J gene TRBJ2-4; 9 bases fit TRBD1. The junction had 5 bases not matched to a gene; V was cut back by 5 bases and J by 0 bases. There are 16 residues in the CDR3. The germline CDR1 and CDR2 sequences are LNHDA and SQIVND (reference sequence). CDR3 protein: CASSFGQGLAKNIQYF. CDR3 DNA sequence: TGTGCCAGTAGTTTCGGACAGGGGTTAGCCAAAAACATTCAGTACTTC.

This chain links TRBV7-2 with TRBJ2-3, with 11 bases matching TRBD2. Germline V gives CDR1 SGHTA, CDR2 FQGNSA. V lost 2 bases, J lost 4 bases, and 11 bases stayed unmatched. This CDR3 spans 18 amino acids. The CDR3 region has the DNA TGTGCCAGCAGCTTAATGGGTAGCGGGAGGGCCCAGGCAGATACGCAGTATTTT. Its protein is CASSLMGSGRAQADTQYF. Full variable domain (rest looked up from reference TRBV7-2 and TRBJ2-3): GAGVSQSPSNKVTEKGKDVELRCDPISGHTALYWYRQSLGQGLEFLIYFQGNSAPDKSGLPSDRFSAERTGGSVSTLTIQRTQQEDSAVYLCASSLMGSGRAQADTQYFGPGTRLTVL.

The J gene is TRBJ2-2, the V gene TRBV30; either TRBD1 or TRBD2 may fit D (6 bases each). This CDR3 spans 13 amino acids. The V end was cut by 8 bases, the J end by 5 bases, with 15 bases between. The germline V gene has CDR1 GTSNPN and CDR2 SVGIG (reference sequence). For the CDR3, the DNA is TGTGCCCGAGGCCGGGGGCAGACCGGGGAGCTGTTTTTT. Protein sequence: CARGRGQTGELFF.

The chain employs TRBV6-5 and TRBJ2-7; 9 bases map to TRBD2. CDR3 length: 16 residues. Germline V gene lookup returns CDR1 MNHEY and CDR2 SVGAGI. V trimming: 2 bases; J trimming: 4 bases; junction bases outside the gene matches: 9. The CDR3, as DNA: TGTGCCAGCAGTTACCGGTTTAGCGGGGGTTTTTACGAGCAGTACTTC. It codes for CASSYRFSGGFYEQYF.

The chain carries TRBV9 and TRBJ1-1; 8 positions match TRBD1. The CDR3 runs 13 residues. Germline CDR1 and CDR2: SGDLS and YYNGEE. Trimming at V came to 3 bases and at J to 6 bases, leaving 4 bases not matched to a gene. CDR3 sequence (DNA): TGTGCCAGCAGCGAGCAGGGGGCGTCTGAAGCTTTCTTT. This sequence encodes CASSEQGASEAFF.

This clonotype was picked up a small number of times. CDR3 residues: CASSLLRASSYNEQFF. The CDR3 coding sequence is TGTGCCAGCAGCCTCTTGCGGGCTAGCTCCTACAATGAGCAGTTCTTC. The chain recombines TRBV5-4 with TRBJ2-1; a weak D match, TRBD2 (5 bases). The CDR3 consists of 16 residues. The V end lost 4 bases, the J end lost 0 bases, and 14 bases lay between the germline ends. Germline assignment: CDR1 SGHNT and CDR2 YYREEE (reference sequence).

This clonotype was observed a few times. V and J are TRBV2 and TRBJ2-7; the D gene is possibly TRBD1 (6 bases). V dropped 6 bases and J dropped 5 bases, with 20 bases sitting between them. CDR1 and CDR2 (germline): SNHLY, FYNNEI. This CDR3 spans 15 amino acids. CDR3 protein: CASRPQGSRKNEQYF. CDR3 bases: TGTGCCAGCAGACCACAGGGCTCCAGAAAGAACGAGCAGTACTTC. Drawing the rest from reference TRBV2 and TRBJ2-7, the complete variable domain is EPEVTQTPSHQVTQMGQEVILRCVPISNHLYFYWYRQILGQKVEFLVSFYNNEISEKSEIFDDQFSVERPDGSNFTLKIRSTKLEDSAMYFCASRPQGSRKNEQYFGPGTRLTVT.

The table lists this clonotype with a few counts. The rearrangement uses TRBV6-2 or TRBV6-3 and TRBJ2-3; TRBD2 aligns across 10 bases. This CDR3 is 16 amino acids long. The ends lost 6 bases at V and 5 bases at J; junction bases unmatched: 11. Germline V lookup: CDR1 MNHEY, CDR2 SVGEGT. The CDR3 loop is CASSSPGLAGVDTQYF. The CDR3 DNA follows: TGTGCCAGCAGCTCCCCCGGGCTAGCGGGAGTAGATACGCAGTATTTT.

The chain couples TRBV5-6 to TRBJ1-1; no definite D call. The CDR3 is 14 residues long. Germline V lookup: CDR1 SGHDT, CDR2 YYEEEE. The V and J ends lost 4 bases and 4 bases respectively, with 14 bases between them. The CDR3 DNA is TGTGCCAGCAGCCAACGATATTCGGGCACTGAAGCTTTCTTT. This sequence encodes CASSQRYSGTEAFF.

Only a few counts were recorded for this clonotype. The rearrangement uses TRBV10-3 and TRBJ1-1, with 8 positions matching TRBD1. This CDR3 spans 13 amino acids. V shed 11 bases, J shed 1 base, and the junction held 6 bases outside the gene matches. Germline V gene sequence: CDR1 ENHRY, CDR2 SYGVKD. Here the CDR3 DNA reads TGTGCCTTCCGGACAGGGTCGAACACTGAAGCTTTCTTT. It translates to CAFRTGSNTEAFF.

This clonotype was detected a few times. This rearrangement joins TRBV2 to TRBJ2-7; 9 nucleotides agree with TRBD1. The length of the CDR3 is 12 residues. Germline CDR1 SNHLY, CDR2 FYNNEI. With V trimmed by 8 bases and J by 3 bases, 2 bases remained unmatched. CDR3 loop: CASRDRVYEQYF. Written as DNA, the CDR3 is TGTGCCAGCCGGGACAGGGTCTACGAGCAGTACTTC.

This clonotype appeared many times. The chain joins TRBV9 to TRBJ2-7; D is possibly TRBD1 (7 bases). The length of the CDR3 is 14 residues. Per germline, CDR1 SGDLS and CDR2 YYNGEE. V was clipped by 2 bases and J by 2 bases, with 11 bases between them. DNA for the CDR3: TGTGCCAGCAGCGTTCAGGGGGGACCCTACGAGCAGTACTTC. Its translation is CASSVQGGPYEQYF.

J is TRBJ1-4 and V is TRBV4-1; D is unresolved. There are 16 residues in the CDR3. The germline V and J ends were trimmed by 3 bases and 7 bases, with 18 bases remaining between them. The V gene's germline CDR1 is MGHRA and CDR2 YSYEKL. The DNA for the CDR3 is TGCGCCAGCAGCCAGGAGACCAATCCCTTCGGTGAAAAACTGTTTTTT. The encoded protein is CASSQETNPFGEKLFF.

V and J are TRBV4-1 and TRBJ2-5; D may be TRBD2 (5 bases). V was trimmed by 8 bases and J by 3 bases, leaving 19 bases between them. CDR3 length: 15 amino acids. The germline CDR1 and CDR2 sequences are MGHRA and YSYEKL. The CDR3 nucleotides are TGCGCCAGCCGAAGCATATCCGGGAAAAAAGAGACCCAGTACTTC. This gives the protein CASRSISGKKETQYF.

This chain connects TRBV5-5 to TRBJ2-2; D is ambiguous. Looked up from germline, CDR1 is SGHKS and CDR2 is YYEKEE (reference sequence). The V end was cut by 6 bases, the J end by 6 bases, with 18 bases between. This CDR3 has 15 amino acids. The CDR3 bases are TGTGCCAGCAACGGAAGGCGATGGGATTCCGGGGAGCTGTTTTTT. Translating it yields CASNGRRWDSGELFF.